The source of this TCR beta chain is a study of T cell responses to AZD1222 COVID-19 vaccine. Regarding the study as a whole: AZD1222 recipients seropositive at baseline numbered only six or seven. After the peak T cell response, and only then, were repertoires sampled.

Germline loops: CDR1 GTSNPN, CDR2 SVGIG (reference sequence). Trimming removed 6 bases from V and 3 bases from J, with 14 bases in between. The CDR3 contains 13 residues. Clones were sequenced by immunoSEQ multiplex PCR, and TCRdb holds only the in-frame ones, with some missing. The sample has about 120,000 clones, 88% seen once. In the case of this clone: The antigen remains undetermined.

This chain uses TRBV30 with TRBJ2-5, with D possibly called TRBD1 or TRBD2 (5 bases each). The clonotype originates from an adult in good health. The sample in question was peripheral blood, obtained on day 0 of AZD1222 vaccination. For the CDR3, the DNA is TGTGCCTGTACCGGGACGTTCGAAGAGACCCAGTACTTC. Protein: CACTGTFEETQYF.